This section outlines one T cell receptor beta chain sequence together with its context. Via MiXCR, TCRdb re-called the 5' RACE reads, giving one row per CDR3 protein. The repertoire consists of roughly 260,000 distinct CDR3 sequences, with 10% to 15% occurring once and the leading ten covering 0.4% to 0.55%. Trimming at V came to 4 bases and at J to 9 bases, leaving 13 bases not matched to a gene. In germline, CDR1 is SGHAT, CDR2 FQNNGV. This CDR3 region has 16 residues. This entry is derived from a study of T cells after yellow fever vaccination. The chain carries TRBV11-2 and TRBJ2-1, with 9 bases matching TRBD2. This TCR came from a man aged 30 to 39 who received the YFV17D yellow fever vaccine. This specimen consisted of CD4+ T cells sorted from PBMCs, obtained 45 days after the yellow fever booster vaccination. CDR3 in amino acids: CASSWPNSGSSGEQFF. Here the CDR3 DNA reads TGTGCCAGCAGCTGGCCGAATAGCGGGAGTAGCGGTGAGCAGTTCTTC.